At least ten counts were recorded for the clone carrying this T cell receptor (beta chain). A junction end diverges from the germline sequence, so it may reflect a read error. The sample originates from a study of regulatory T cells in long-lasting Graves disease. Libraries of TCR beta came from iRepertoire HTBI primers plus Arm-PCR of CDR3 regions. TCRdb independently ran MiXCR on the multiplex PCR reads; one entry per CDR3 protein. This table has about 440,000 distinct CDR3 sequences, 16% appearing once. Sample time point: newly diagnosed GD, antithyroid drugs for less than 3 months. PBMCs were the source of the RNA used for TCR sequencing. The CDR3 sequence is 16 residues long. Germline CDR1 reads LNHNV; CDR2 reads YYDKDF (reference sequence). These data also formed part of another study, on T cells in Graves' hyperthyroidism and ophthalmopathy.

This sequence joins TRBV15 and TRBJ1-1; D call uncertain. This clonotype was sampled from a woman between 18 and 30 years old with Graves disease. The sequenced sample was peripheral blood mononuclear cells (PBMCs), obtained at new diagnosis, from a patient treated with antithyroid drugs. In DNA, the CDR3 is TGTGCCACCAGCAGAGATAACAGTAGGCTGAAAACTGAAGCTTTCTTT. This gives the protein CATSRDNSRLKTEAFF.